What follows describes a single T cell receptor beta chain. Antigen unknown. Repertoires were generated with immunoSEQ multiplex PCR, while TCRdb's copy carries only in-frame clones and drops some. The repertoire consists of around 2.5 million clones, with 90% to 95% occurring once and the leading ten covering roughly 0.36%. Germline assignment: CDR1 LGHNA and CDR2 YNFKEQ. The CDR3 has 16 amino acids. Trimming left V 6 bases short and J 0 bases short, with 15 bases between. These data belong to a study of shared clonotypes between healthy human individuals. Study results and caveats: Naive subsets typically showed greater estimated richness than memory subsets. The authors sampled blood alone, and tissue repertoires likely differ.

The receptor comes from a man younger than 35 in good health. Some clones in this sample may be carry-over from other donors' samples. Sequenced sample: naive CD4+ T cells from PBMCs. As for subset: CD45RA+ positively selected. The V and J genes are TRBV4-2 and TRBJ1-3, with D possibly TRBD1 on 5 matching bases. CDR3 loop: CASSPDGGGSGNTIYF. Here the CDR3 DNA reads TGTGCCAGCAGTCCAGACGGGGGAGGCTCTGGAAACACCATATATTTT.